Shown below are 28 T cell receptor beta chains from a single sample sequenced in a study of blood T cell repertoires in COVID-19. Some clones are missing from TCRdb's copy, which holds only in-frame ones; the method was immunoSEQ multiplex PCR. The sample consists of approximately 250,000 clones, 86% of them appearing once. What was sequenced was peripheral blood. The receptors were gathered from a man in his forties or fifties with active or convalescent COVID-19.

The chain couples TRBV9 to TRBJ2-7; TRBD2 matches at 7 bases. J lost 5 bases, V lost 0 bases, and 5 bases had no gene match. Germline assignment: CDR1 SGDLS and CDR2 YYNGEE. CDR3 length: 14 residues. The CDR3 protein is CASSVAGGHDEQYF. CDR3 DNA sequence: TGTGCCAGCAGCGTAGCGGGAGGCCACGACGAGCAGTACTTC.

The chain joins TRBV11-3 to TRBJ2-1, with 7 nucleotides matching TRBD2. V dropped 5 bases and J dropped 1; count of bases not matched to a gene: 8. Germline V gene data show CDR1 as SGHNT and CDR2 as YENEEA. The CDR3 is 16 residues long. CDR3 DNA sequence: TGTGCCAGCAGCCCGCGGGCGGGACTATCCTACAATGAGCAGTTCTTC. Amino acids: CASSPRAGLSYNEQFF. Supplemented by reference TRBV11-3 and TRBJ2-1, the full variable domain reads EAGVVQSPRYKIIEKKQPVAFWCNPISGHNTLYWYLQNLGQGPELLIRYENEEAVDDSQLPKDRFSAERLKGVDSTLKIQPAELGDSAVYLCASSPRAGLSYNEQFFGPGTRLTVL.

V and J are TRBV20-1 and TRBJ1-2; 7 bases are a match to TRBD1. Germline values: CDR1 DFQATT, CDR2 SNEGSKA (reference sequence). V lost 5 bases to trimming and J lost 5 bases; unmatched junction nucleotides: 2. This CDR3 region has 11 residues. The DNA of the CDR3 is TGCAGTGCTCAGGGGGGTTATGGCTACACCTTC. As protein: CSAQGGYGYTF.

This clone was observed a single time. This chain links TRBV25-1 with TRBJ2-5, with D possibly TRBD2 on 6 matching bases. Germline V CDR1 and CDR2: MGHDK, SYGVNS. This CDR3 comprises 11 residues. V was shortened by 5 bases and J by 7 bases, with 8 bases between the two germline ends. CDR3 DNA: TGTGCCAGCAGTCCGGAGGGGACCCAGTACTTC. Protein product: CASSPEGTQYF.

This chain uses TRBV3-1 (or the pseudogene TRBV3-2) with TRBJ2-5, with TRBD2 identical over 9 bases. The length of the CDR3 is 14 residues. Germline CDR1 reads LGHDT; CDR2 reads YNNKEL (reference sequence). The ends lost 3 bases at V and 4 bases at J; junction bases unmatched: 3. The CDR3 region has the DNA TGTGCCAGCAGCCAGGGAGCGGGGGGAGAGACCCAGTACTTC. This gives the protein CASSQGAGGETQYF.

This clone was picked up one time. V usage is TRBV7-6 and J usage is TRBJ2-1; TRBD2 might be the D (5 bases). CDR1 is SGHVS and CDR2 is FNYEAQ in the germline V gene. The ends were cut back, 2 bases at V and 0 bases at J, with 14 bases in the middle. The length of the CDR3 is 17 residues. The CDR3 reads CASSLSPLGSSYNEQFF. CDR3 bases: TGTGCCAGCAGCTTAAGCCCTTTGGGGAGCTCCTACAATGAGCAGTTCTTC.

J is TRBJ1-1 and V is TRBV5-1; 7 nucleotides agree with TRBD1. The CDR3 spans 15 residues. V shed 7 bases, J shed 1 base, and the junction held 10 bases outside the gene matches. Germline V gene data show CDR1 as SGHRS and CDR2 as YFSETQ. The DNA of the CDR3 is TGCGCCAGCCGACCCCCGGACAGGAGGAACACTGAAGCTTTCTTT. Its translation: CASRPPDRRNTEAFF.

The rearrangement uses TRBV6-1 and TRBJ2-3; 8 positions match TRBD1. The CDR3 has 16 amino acids. V lost 0 bases, J lost 6 bases, and 8 bases stayed unmatched. Germline lookup yields CDR1 MNHNS and CDR2 SASEGT. DNA for the CDR3: TGTGCCAGCAGTGAAGCTAGACAGGGGCGGATTGATACGCAGTATTTT. Translating it yields CASSEARQGRIDTQYF.

This chain connects TRBV13 to TRBJ2-3, with 7 bases identical to TRBD1. The ends lost 4 bases at V and 5 bases at J; junction bases unmatched: 3. Germline V CDR1 and CDR2: PRHDT, FYEKMQ (reference sequence). The CDR3 covers 13 residues. The DNA for the CDR3 is TGTGCCAGCAGCTCCAACAGGGGAGATACGCAGTATTTT. It encodes CASSSNRGDTQYF.

This clone showed up just once. V and J are TRBV10-3 and TRBJ2-1, with D perhaps matching TRBD1 (6 bases). CDR1 and CDR2 from the germline V gene are ENHRY and SYGVKD. V shed 1 base and J shed 6 bases, with 13 bases lying between them. This CDR3 spans 15 amino acids. The CDR3 here is CAISEYSGQTNEQFF. For the CDR3, the DNA is TGTGCCATCAGTGAGTACAGTGGACAGACCAATGAGCAGTTCTTC.

The sample holds one count of this clone. The genes are TRBV19 and TRBJ2-1; TRBD1 agrees at 9 bases. CDR1 and CDR2 (germline): LNHDA, SQIVND (reference sequence). This CDR3 has 13 amino acids. J was trimmed by 13 bases and V by 3 bases; bases with no gene match: 7. CDR3 loop: CASSIRTGGDQFF. The CDR3 DNA is TGTGCCAGTAGTATCCGCACAGGGGGCGACCAGTTCTTC.

The chain couples TRBV7-2 to TRBJ2-3, with TRBD2 as a possible D gene (6 bases). Trimming shortened V by 3 bases and J by 1 base, and 11 bases separated the two germline ends. This CDR3 has 15 residues. Looked up from germline, CDR1 is SGHTA and CDR2 is FQGNSA. The CDR3: CASSLNSGGTDTQYF. The CDR3, as DNA: TGTGCCAGCAGCTTGAATAGCGGAGGCACAGATACGCAGTATTTT.

This clone has just one count. The chain recombines TRBV13 with TRBJ1-2; 10 nucleotides agree with TRBD1. V trimming: 5 bases; J trimming: 13 bases; junction bases outside the gene matches: 13. CDR1 is PRHDT, CDR2 FYEKMQ, per germline (reference sequence). The CDR3 loop spans 14 amino acids. CDR3 coding DNA: TGTGCCAGCAGCCGCCGGGACAGGGGCCTCCAGTGCACCTTC. Its protein product is CASSRRDRGLQCTF. Together with reference TRBV13 and TRBJ1-2, the CDR3 gives the full variable domain: AAGVIQSPRHLIKEKRETATLKCYPIPRHDTVYWYQQGPGQDPQFLISFYEKMQSDKGSIPDRFSAQQFSDYHSELNMSSLELGDSALYFCASSRRDRGLQCTFGSGTRLTVV.

This clone was counted once. The chain couples TRBV27 to TRBJ1-1, with 8 bases matching TRBD1. The CDR3 has 14 residues. V dropped 5 bases and J dropped 4; count of bases not matched to a gene: 6. Germline-derived CDR1 and CDR2 are MNHEY and SMNVEV (reference sequence). The CDR3 sequence is CASSLTGGPTEAFF. The CDR3 DNA reads as TGTGCCAGCAGTCTAACAGGGGGGCCCACTGAAGCTTTCTTT.

This sequence joins TRBV27 and TRBJ2-2, with no clear D. CDR1 and CDR2 from the germline V gene are MNHEY and SMNVEV (reference sequence). V was trimmed by 4 bases and J by 7 bases, leaving 4 bases between them. There are 11 residues in the CDR3. The CDR3 DNA reads TGTGCCAGCAGTTCGGGCGGGGAGCTGTTTTTT. This encodes CASSSGGELFF.

This chain connects TRBV25-1 to TRBJ2-1, with a weak D call TRBD1 (6 bases). There are 14 residues in the CDR3. The ends were cut back, 6 bases at V and 7 bases at J, with 16 bases in the middle. Germline V gives CDR1 MGHDK, CDR2 SYGVNS. In DNA form, the CDR3 reads TGTGCCAGCAGCCCCCGAAACAGGGAAAATGAGCAGTTCTTC. This encodes CASSPRNRENEQFF.

This clone has only a few counts. One end of the junction fails to match germline, which may point to a read error. This chain connects TRBV7-9 to TRBJ1-1; D might be TRBD1 (6 bases). This CDR3 has 14 amino acids. Germline CDR1 reads SEHNR; CDR2 reads FQNEAQ (reference sequence). CDR3 residues: CASRLGQMNTEAFF. The CDR3 DNA reads TGTGCCAGCAGGTTAGGACAGATGAACACTGAAGCTTTCTTT.

V gene TRBV19 combines with J gene TRBJ1-5; D gene uncertain. From germline, CDR1 is LNHDA and CDR2 SQIVND (reference sequence). CDR3 length equals 12 residues. The V end was cut by 4 bases, the J end by 7 bases, with 8 bases between. The CDR3 DNA follows: TGTGCCAGTAGTACTTCCCGGCAGCCCCAGCATTTT. Amino acids: CASSTSRQPQHF.

V gene TRBV14 combines with J gene TRBJ1-1; perhaps TRBD1 as D (5 bases). The germline V gene encodes CDR1 SGHDN and CDR2 FVKESK. This CDR3 contains 17 residues. With 0 bases removed from V and 1 base from J, the gap between germline ends came to 15 bases. The CDR3, as DNA: TGTGCCAGCAGCCAAGAGGGGCCTTGGGTCTCGAACACTGAAGCTTTCTTT. Its translation is CASSQEGPWVSNTEAFF.

A few counts support this clone. The chain couples TRBV5-1 to TRBJ2-7; possible D gene TRBD2, 6 bases. CDR3 length: 14 residues. V gave up 0 bases and J gave up 6 bases, with 13 bases separating them. Germline CDR1 SGHRS, CDR2 YFSETQ. The CDR3 is CASSLVQAGLEQYF. Written as DNA, the CDR3 is TGCGCCAGCAGCTTGGTCCAGGCGGGGCTCGAGCAGTACTTC.

In regard to this clone: Other DNA sequences from this sample encode an identical CDR3 as well. The chain uses TRBV7-3 and TRBJ2-1; D may be TRBD2 (5 bases). Germline V CDR1 and CDR2: SGHTA, FQGTGA. Trimming took 5 bases from V and 10 from J, leaving 9 bases between them. CDR3 size: 11 residues. CDR3 DNA: TGTGCCAGCAGCCCGGGAAACGAGCAGTTCTTC. Its translation is CASSPGNEQFF.

To note about this clone: At one of its ends the junction is not consistent with the germline gene, which may arise from a read error. J is TRBJ1-2 and V is TRBV7-2; D perhaps matches TRBD1 (6 bases). Germline CDR1 reads SGHTA; CDR2 reads FQGNSA. The CDR3 runs 15 residues. In DNA form, the CDR3 reads TGTGCCAGCAGCGTAGCAGGGGTAGCTAACTATGGCTACACCTTC. Amino acid sequence: CASSVAGVANYGYTF.

V is TRBV11-2 and J is TRBJ2-1, with 10 bases identical to TRBD2. V shed 7 bases and J 8 bases; nucleotides not matched to a gene: 14. This CDR3 contains 16 residues. Germline CDR1 is SGHAT and CDR2 is FQNNGV. In nucleotides, the CDR3 is TGTGCCAGCATCCCTGGGGGACTAGCGTATATCGATGAGCAGTTCTTC. Translated, it gives CASIPGGLAYIDEQFF. Looking up the rest from reference TRBV11-2 and TRBJ2-1 gives the full variable domain: EAGVAQSPRYKIIEKRQSVAFWCNPISGHATLYWYQQILGQGPKLLIQFQNNGVVDDSQLPKDRFSAERLKGVDSTLKIQPAKLEDSAVYLCASIPGGLAYIDEQFFGPGTRLTVL.

This clone appeared once. The V gene is TRBV27, the J gene TRBJ2-5, with a possible D match to TRBD2 (8 bases). The CDR3 consists of 18 residues. Germline lookup yields CDR1 MNHEY and CDR2 SMNVEV (reference sequence). V gave up 7 bases and J gave up 1 base, with 25 bases separating them. The CDR3 coding sequence is TGTGCCAGCAAGGACCCTCGGGGGGGGACAGCAACCCAAGAGACCCAGTACTTC. Its protein is CASKDPRGGTATQETQYF.

V is TRBV5-1 and J is TRBJ1-6; TRBD1 might be the D (5 bases). Trimming shortened V by 0 bases and J by 7 bases, and 8 bases separated the two germline ends. The CDR3 is 14 residues long. Germline CDR1 SGHRS, CDR2 YFSETQ. Written as DNA, the CDR3 is TGCGCCAGCAGCTTGGGGGGCGTCAATTCACCCCTCCACTTT. Translation gives CASSLGGVNSPLHF.

The V gene is TRBV19, the J gene TRBJ2-4; D might be TRBD1 (6 bases). With 7 bases removed from V and 1 base from J, the gap between germline ends came to 14 bases. There are 15 residues in the CDR3. The germline CDR1 and CDR2 sequences are LNHDA and SQIVND (reference sequence). In DNA form, the CDR3 reads TGTGCCAGTATTGCCTCAAGGGGGGCCAAAAACATTCAGTACTTC. It codes for CASIASRGAKNIQYF.

The chain is built from TRBV12-3 or TRBV12-4 and TRBJ1-1, with D perhaps matching TRBD1 (5 bases). The CDR3 contains 12 residues. With 7 bases removed from V and 4 bases from J, the gap between germline ends came to 10 bases. The CDR3 sequence is CASNLGGTEAFF. The CDR3 nucleotides are TGTGCCAGCAACTTGGGGGGCACTGAAGCTTTCTTT.

The J gene is TRBJ2-1, the V gene TRBV6-5, with 11 bases lining up with TRBD2. This CDR3 is built from 15 residues. After removal of 4 bases from V and 8 bases from J, the junction contained 7 bases not matched to a gene. CDR1 is MNHEY, CDR2 SVGAGI, per germline. CDR3 sequence: CASSSPGTSGYEQFF. The CDR3 DNA reads as TGTGCCAGCAGTTCCCCGGGGACTAGCGGATATGAGCAGTTCTTC.